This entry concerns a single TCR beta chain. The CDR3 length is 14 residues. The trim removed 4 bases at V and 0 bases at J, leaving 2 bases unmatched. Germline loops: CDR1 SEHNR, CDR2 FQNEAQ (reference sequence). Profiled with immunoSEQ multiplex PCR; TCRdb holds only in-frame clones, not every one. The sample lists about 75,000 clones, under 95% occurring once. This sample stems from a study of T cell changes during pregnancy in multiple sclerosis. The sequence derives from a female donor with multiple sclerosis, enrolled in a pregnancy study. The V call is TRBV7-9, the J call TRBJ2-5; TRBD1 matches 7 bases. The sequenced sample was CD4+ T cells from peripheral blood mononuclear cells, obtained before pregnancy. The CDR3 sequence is CASSSGQYQETQYF. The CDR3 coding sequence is TGTGCCAGCAGCTCGGGACAGTACCAAGAGACCCAGTACTTC.